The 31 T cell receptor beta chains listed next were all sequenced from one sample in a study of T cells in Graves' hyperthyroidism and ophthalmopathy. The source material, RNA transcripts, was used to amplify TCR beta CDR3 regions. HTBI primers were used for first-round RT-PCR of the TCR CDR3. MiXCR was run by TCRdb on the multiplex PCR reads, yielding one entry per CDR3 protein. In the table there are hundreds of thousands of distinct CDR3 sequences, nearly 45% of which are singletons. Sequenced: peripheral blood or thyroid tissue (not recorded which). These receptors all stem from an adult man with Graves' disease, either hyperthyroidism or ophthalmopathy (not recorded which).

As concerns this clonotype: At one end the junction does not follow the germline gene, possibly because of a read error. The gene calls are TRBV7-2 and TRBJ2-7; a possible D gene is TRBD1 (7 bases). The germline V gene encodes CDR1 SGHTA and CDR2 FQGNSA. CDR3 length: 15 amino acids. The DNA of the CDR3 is TGTGCCAGCAGCTTAGACGGAGGGGGCGGGTACGAGCAGTGCTTC. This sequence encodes CASSLDGGGGYEQCF.

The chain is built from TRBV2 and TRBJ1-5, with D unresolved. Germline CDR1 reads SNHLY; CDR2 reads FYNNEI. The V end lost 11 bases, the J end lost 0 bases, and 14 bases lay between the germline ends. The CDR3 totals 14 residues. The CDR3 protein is CAAKTDYSNQPQHF. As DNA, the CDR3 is TGTGCCGCGAAAACAGATTATAGCAATCAGCCCCAGCATTTT. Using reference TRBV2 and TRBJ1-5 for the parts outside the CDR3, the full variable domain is EPEVTQTPSHQVTQMGQEVILRCVPISNHLYFYWYRQILGQKVEFLVSFYNNEISEKSEIFDDQFSVERPDGSNFTLKIRSTKLEDSAMYFCAAKTDYSNQPQHFGDGTRLSIL.

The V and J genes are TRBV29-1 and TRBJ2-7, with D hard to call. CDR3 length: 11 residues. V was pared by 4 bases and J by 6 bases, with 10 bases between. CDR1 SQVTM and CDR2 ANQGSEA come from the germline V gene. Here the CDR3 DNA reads TGCAGCGTTGCTACCGGGCCCGAGCAGTACTTC. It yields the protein CSVATGPEQYF.

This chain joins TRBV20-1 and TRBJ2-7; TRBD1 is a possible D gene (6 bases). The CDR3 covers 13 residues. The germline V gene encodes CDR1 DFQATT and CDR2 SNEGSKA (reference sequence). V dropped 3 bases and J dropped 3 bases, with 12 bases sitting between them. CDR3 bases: TGCAGTGCTAGCCCAGGGGTTTTCTACGAGCAGTACTTC. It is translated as CSASPGVFYEQYF.

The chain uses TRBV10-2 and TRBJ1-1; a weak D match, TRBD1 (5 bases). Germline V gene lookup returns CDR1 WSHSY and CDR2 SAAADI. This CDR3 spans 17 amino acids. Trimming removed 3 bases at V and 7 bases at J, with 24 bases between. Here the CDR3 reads CASSDTLYTPGRDEAFF. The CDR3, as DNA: TGCGCCAGCAGTGACACTCTTTACACTCCAGGGCGTGATGAAGCTTTCTTT.

The DNA for the CDR3 is TGCAGTGCTGGACCGACGGATCAAGAGACCCAGTACTTC. This sequence encodes CSAGPTDQETQYF. The rearrangement joins TRBV20-1 to TRBJ2-5; D is uncertain. This CDR3 comprises 13 residues. CDR1 is DFQATT and CDR2 is SNEGSKA in the germline V gene (reference sequence). V was pared by 5 bases and J by 2 bases, with 12 bases between.

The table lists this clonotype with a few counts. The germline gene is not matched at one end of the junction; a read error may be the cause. The CDR3 coding sequence is TGTGCCAGCAGTTCCCTTGGCTGGCCCTCCTACGAGCAGTACTTC. This gives the protein CASSSLGWPSYEQYF. The chain uses TRBV10-3 and TRBJ2-7; no firm D call. The germline gives CDR1 ENHRY, CDR2 SYGVKD. CDR3 size: 15 residues.

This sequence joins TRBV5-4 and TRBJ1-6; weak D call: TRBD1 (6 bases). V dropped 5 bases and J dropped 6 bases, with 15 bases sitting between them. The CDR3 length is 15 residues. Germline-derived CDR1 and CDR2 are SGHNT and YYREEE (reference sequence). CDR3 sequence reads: CASRPWTVSNSPLHF. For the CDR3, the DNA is TGTGCCAGCAGACCATGGACAGTCTCTAATTCACCCCTCCACTTT.

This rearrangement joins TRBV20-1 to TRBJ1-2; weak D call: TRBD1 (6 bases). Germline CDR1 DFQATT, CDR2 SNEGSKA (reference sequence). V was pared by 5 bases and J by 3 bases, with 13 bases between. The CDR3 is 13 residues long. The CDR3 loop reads CSASGQAHYGYTF. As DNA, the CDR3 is TGCAGTGCTTCGGGACAAGCGCACTATGGCTACACCTTC.

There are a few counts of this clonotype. The CDR3 here is CASSYTGLNYGYTF. CDR3 nucleotide sequence: TGTGCCAGCAGTTACACAGGCCTTAACTATGGCTACACCTTC. The chain employs TRBV6-6 and TRBJ1-2; a possible D gene is TRBD1 (5 bases). This CDR3 is 14 amino acids long. V was shortened by 2 bases and J by 1 base, with 8 bases between the two germline ends. The germline CDR1 and CDR2 sequences are MNHNY and SVGAGI (reference sequence).

This CDR3 is CATGDGYNSPLHF. The CDR3 bases are TGTGCCACCGGGGACGGGTATAATTCACCCCTCCACTTT. The chain has TRBV19 and TRBJ1-6, with D tentatively TRBD1 (5 bases). V lost 10 bases to trimming and J lost 4 bases, with 11 bases between them. The CDR3 length is 13 residues. The germline V gene has CDR1 LNHDA and CDR2 SQIVND (reference sequence).

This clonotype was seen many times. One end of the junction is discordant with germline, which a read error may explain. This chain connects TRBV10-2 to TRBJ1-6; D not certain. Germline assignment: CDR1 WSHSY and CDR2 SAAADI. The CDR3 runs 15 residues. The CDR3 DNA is TGTGCCAGCAGTCTCCCGACGAGCTATAATTCACCCCTCCACTTT. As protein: CASSLPTSYNSPLHF.

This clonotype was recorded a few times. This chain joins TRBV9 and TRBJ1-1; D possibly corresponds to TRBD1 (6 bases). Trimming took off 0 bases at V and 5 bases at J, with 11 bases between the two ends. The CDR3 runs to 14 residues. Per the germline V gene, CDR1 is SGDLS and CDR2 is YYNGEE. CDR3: CASSVDRVGTEAFF. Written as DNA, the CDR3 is TGTGCCAGCAGCGTAGACAGGGTGGGTACTGAAGCTTTCTTT. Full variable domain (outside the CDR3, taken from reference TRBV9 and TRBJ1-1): DSGVTQTPKHLITATGQRVTLRCSPRSGDLSVYWYQQSLDQGLQFLIQYYNGEERAKGNILERFSAQQFPDLHSELNLSSLELGDSALYFCASSVDRVGTEAFFGQGTRLTVV.

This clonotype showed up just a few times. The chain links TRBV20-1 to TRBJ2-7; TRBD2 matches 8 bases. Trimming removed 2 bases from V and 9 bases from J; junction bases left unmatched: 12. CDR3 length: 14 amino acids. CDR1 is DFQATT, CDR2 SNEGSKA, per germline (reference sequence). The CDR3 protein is CSARRGGVPSGQYF. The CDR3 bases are TGCAGTGCTAGACGGGGGGGGGTTCCTTCCGGGCAGTACTTC.

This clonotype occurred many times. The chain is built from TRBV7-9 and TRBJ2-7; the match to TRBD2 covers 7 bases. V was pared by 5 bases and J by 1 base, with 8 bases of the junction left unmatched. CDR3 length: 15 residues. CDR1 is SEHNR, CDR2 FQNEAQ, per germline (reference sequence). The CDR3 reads CASSREASGSYEQYF. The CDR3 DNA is TGTGCCAGCAGCCGGGAGGCTAGCGGATCCTACGAGCAGTACTTC.

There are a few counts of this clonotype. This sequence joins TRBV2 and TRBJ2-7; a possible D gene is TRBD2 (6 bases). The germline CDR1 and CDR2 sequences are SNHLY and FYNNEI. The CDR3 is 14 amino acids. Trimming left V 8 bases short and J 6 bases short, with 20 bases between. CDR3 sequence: CASARVEGGGEQYF. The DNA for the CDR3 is TGTGCCAGCGCTAGAGTGGAGGGAGGAGGCGAGCAGTACTTC.

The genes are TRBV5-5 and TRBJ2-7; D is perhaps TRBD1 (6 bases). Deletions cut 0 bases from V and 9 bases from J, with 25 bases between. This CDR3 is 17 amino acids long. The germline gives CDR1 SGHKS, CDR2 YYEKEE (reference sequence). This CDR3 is CASSLARAGANTAGQYF. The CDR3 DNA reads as TGTGCCAGCAGCTTGGCCCGGGCAGGGGCGAACACTGCGGGGCAGTACTTC.

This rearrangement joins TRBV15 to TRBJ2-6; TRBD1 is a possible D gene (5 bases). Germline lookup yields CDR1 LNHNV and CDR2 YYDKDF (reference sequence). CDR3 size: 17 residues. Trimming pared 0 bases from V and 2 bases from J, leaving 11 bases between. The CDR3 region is CATSRDSAGTGANVLTF. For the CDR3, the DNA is TGTGCCACCAGCAGAGACTCGGCAGGGACTGGGGCCAACGTCCTGACTTTC. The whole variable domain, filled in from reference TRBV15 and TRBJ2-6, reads DAMVIQNPRYQVTQFGKPVTLSCSQTLNHNVMYWYQQKSSQAPKLLFHYYDKDFNNEADTPDNFQSRRPNTSFCFLDIRSPGLGDTAMYLCATSRDSAGTGANVLTFGAGSRLTVL.

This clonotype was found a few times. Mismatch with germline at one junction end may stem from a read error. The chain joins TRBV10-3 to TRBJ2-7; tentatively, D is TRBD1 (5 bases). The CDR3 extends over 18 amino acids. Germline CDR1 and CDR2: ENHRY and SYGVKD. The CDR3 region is CASSYSSNAQGKLYEQYF. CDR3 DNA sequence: TGTGCCAGCAGTTACTCGAGTAACGCCCAGGGAAAGCTGTACGAGCAGTACTTC.

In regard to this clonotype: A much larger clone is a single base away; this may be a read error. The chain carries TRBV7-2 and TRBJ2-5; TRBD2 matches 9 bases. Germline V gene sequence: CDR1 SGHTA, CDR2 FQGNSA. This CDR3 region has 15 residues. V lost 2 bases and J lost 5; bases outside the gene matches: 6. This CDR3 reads CASSLRQREVETQYF. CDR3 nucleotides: TGTGCCAGCAGCTTAAGACAGCGGGAGGTGGAGACCCAGTACTTC. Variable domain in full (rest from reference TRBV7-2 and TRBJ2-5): GAGVSQSPSNKVTEKGKDVELRCDPISGHTALYWYRQSLGQGLEFLIYFQGNSAPDKSGLPSDRFSAERTGGSVSTLTIQRTQQEDSAVYLCASSLRQREVETQYFGPGTRLLVL.

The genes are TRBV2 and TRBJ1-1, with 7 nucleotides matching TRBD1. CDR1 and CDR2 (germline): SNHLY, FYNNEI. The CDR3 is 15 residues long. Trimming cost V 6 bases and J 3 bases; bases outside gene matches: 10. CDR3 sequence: CASRARGGVDTEAFF. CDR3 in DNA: TGTGCCAGCAGAGCCAGGGGGGGGGTGGACACTGAAGCTTTCTTT.

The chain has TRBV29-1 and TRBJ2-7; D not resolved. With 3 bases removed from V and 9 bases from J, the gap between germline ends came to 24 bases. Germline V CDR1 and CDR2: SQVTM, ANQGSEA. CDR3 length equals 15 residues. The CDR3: CSVDPSDPGPPAQYF. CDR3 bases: TGCAGCGTTGACCCCAGTGATCCCGGCCCCCCTGCGCAGTACTTC.

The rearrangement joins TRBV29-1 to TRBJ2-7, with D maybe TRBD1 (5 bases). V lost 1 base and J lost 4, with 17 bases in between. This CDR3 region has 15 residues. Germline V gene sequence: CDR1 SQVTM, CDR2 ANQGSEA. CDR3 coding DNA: TGCAGCGTTGAAGTCTGGCAGGGCCCAGTATACGAGCAGTACTTC. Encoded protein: CSVEVWQGPVYEQYF.

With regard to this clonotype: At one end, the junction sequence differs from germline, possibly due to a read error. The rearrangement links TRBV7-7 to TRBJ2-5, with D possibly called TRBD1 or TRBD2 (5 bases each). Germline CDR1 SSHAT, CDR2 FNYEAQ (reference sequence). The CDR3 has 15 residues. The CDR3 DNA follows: TGTGCTAGCAGCCCCCATGGGACGGACCAAGAGACCCAGTACTTC. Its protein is CASSPHGTDQETQYF. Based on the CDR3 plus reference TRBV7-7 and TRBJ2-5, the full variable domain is GAGVSQSPRYKVTKRGQDVTLRCDPISSHATLYWYQQALGQGPEFLTYFNYEAQPDKSGLPSDRFSAERPEGSISTLTIQRTEQRDSAMYRCASSPHGTDQETQYFGPGTRLLVL.

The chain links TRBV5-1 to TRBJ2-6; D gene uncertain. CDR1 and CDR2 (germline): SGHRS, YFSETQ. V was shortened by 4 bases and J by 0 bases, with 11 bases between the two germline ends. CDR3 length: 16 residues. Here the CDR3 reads CASSHGRSSGANVLTF. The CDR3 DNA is TGCGCCAGCAGCCATGGCCGAAGCTCTGGGGCCAACGTCCTGACTTTC.

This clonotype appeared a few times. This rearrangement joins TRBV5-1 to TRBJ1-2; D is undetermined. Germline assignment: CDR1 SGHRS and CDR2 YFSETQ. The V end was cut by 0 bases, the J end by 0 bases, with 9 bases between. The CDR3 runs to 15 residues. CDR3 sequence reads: CASSLGGETNYGYTF. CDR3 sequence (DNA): TGCGCCAGCAGCTTGGGAGGCGAGACTAACTATGGCTACACCTTC. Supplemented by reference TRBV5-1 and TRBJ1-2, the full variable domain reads KAGVTQTPRYLIKTRGQQVTLSCSPISGHRSVSWYQQTPGQGLQFLFEYFSETQRNKGNFPGRFSGRQFSNSRSEMNVSTLELGDSALYLCASSLGGETNYGYTFGSGTRLTVV.

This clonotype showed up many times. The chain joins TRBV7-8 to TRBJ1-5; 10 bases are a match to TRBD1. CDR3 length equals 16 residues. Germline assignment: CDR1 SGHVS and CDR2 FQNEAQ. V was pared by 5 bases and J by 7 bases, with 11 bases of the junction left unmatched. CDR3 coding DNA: TGTGCCAGCAGCCCCTTGGTGACAGGGGGCGAGCAGCCCCAGCATTTT. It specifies CASSPLVTGGEQPQHF.

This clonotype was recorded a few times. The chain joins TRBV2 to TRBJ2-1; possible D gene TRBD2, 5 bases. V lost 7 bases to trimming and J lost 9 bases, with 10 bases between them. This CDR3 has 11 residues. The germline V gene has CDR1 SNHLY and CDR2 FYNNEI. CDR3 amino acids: CASMLALEQFF. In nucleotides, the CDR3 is TGTGCCAGCATGTTAGCGCTTGAGCAGTTCTTC.

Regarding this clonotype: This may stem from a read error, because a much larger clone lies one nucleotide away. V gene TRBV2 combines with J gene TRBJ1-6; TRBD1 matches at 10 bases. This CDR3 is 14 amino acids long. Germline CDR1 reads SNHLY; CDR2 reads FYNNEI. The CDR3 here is CAISAGTGDSPLHF. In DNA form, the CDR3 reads TGTGCCATCAGTGCCGGGACAGGGGATTCACCCCTCCACTTT.

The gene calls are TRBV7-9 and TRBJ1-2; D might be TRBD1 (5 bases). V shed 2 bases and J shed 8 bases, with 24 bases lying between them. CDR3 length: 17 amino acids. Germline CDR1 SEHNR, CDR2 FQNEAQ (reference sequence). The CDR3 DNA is TGTGCCAGCAGCTTATTCACGGTCGGGGCTGTCGGGGGGGGCTACACCTTC. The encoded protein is CASSLFTVGAVGGGYTF.

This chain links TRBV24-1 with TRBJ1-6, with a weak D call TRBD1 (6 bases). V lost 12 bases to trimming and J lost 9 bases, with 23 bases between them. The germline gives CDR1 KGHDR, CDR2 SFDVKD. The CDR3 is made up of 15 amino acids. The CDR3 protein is CASRASLGASSPLHF. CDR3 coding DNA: TGTGCCTCCCGGGCAAGTCTGGGGGCGAGTTCACCCCTCCACTTT.